Below, one T cell receptor beta chain is given with its context. What it binds is unknown. The data were taken from a study of CD8 T cells in ankylosing spondylitis. General study findings and limits: For ankylosing spondylitis blood, a TCR beta motif of roughly 8 highly homologous variants appeared characteristic. CD8+ cells made up the disease-linked clones, which were relatively rare in peripheral blood.

TCRdb independently ran MiXCR on the 5' RACE reads; one entry per CDR3 protein. The table records approximately 550,000 distinct CDR3 sequences, roughly 13% of them present only once. Trimming left V 6 bases short and J 7 bases short, with 25 bases between. This CDR3 has 17 amino acids. The sequenced sample was blood, either unsorted or a sorted T cell fraction (not recorded which). This chain uses TRBV12-3 or TRBV12-4 with TRBJ2-1; a possible D gene is TRBD1 (6 bases). The TCR was taken from a male donor with ankylosing spondylitis. Here the CDR3 DNA reads TGTGCCAGCAGCCCCTCGCTTCGCGGGCCCCAGGGGAATGAGCAGTTCTTC. It specifies CASSPSLRGPQGNEQFF.